This T cell receptor beta chain was sequenced during a study of blood T cell repertoires in COVID-19. Seattle patient enrollment occurred during active infection, with longitudinal follow-up thereafter. With 4 bases removed from V and 6 bases from J, the gap between germline ends came to 14 bases. This CDR3 is built from 15 residues. The germline V gene has CDR1 SGDLS and CDR2 YYNGEE. Profiled with immunoSEQ multiplex PCR; TCRdb holds only in-frame clones, not every one. The table lists over 150,000 clones, around nine tenths of them singletons. The material sequenced was peripheral blood. The receptor comes from a middle-aged man with COVID-19, enrolled during active disease. The rearrangement joins TRBV9 to TRBJ1-6, with D tentatively TRBD1 (5 bases). The CDR3 spells CASSRGGNINSPLHF. The CDR3, as DNA: TGTGCCAGCAGCCGCGGGGGTAACATTAATTCACCCCTCCACTTT. Full variable domain (missing parts from reference TRBV9 and TRBJ1-6): DSGVTQTPKHLITATGQRVTLRCSPRSGDLSVYWYQQSLDQGLQFLIQYYNGEERAKGNILERFSAQQFPDLHSELNLSSLELGDSALYFCASSRGGNINSPLHFGNGTRLTVT.